This TCR beta chain was found in a study of shared clonotypes between healthy human individuals. Assay: immunoSEQ multiplex PCR; the TCRdb copy retains only in-frame clones and omits some. The sample contains 1.5 million to 2.5 million clones, roughly 94% of which appear only once. The germline V gene has CDR1 SGHRS and CDR2 YFSETQ. CDR3 size: 15 residues. The junction had 3 bases not matched to a gene; V was cut back by 4 bases and J by 4 bases. It was CD45RO-negative cells, positively selected for CCR7, that made up naive CD8 cells, with terminally differentiated effector memory CD45RA+ cells excluded.

The V gene is TRBV5-1, the J gene TRBJ2-5; TRBD2 agrees at 14 bases. Sample: naive CD8+ T cells sorted from blood. The sequence derives from a man aged 18 to 30 in good health. The CDR3, as DNA: TGCGCCAGCAGCAGTGGGACTAGCGGGAGAGAGACCCAGTACTTC. It yields the protein CASSSGTSGRETQYF.